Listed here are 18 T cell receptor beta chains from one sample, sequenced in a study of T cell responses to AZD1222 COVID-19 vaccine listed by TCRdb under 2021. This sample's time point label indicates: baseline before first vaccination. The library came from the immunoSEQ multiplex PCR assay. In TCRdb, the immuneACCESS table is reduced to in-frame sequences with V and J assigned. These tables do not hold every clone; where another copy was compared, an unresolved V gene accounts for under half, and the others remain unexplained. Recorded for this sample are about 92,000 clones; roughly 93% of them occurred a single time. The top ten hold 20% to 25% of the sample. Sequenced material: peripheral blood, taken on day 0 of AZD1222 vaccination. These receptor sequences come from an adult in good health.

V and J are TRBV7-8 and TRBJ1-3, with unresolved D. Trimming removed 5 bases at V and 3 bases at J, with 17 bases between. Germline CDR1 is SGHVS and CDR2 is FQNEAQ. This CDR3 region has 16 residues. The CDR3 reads CASSPQPARIGNTIYF. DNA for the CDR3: TGTGCCAGCAGCCCCCAGCCGGCCAGGATTGGAAACACCATATATTTT. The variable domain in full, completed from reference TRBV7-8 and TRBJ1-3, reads GAGVSQSPRYKVAKRGQDVALRCDPISGHVSLFWYQQALGQGPEFLTYFQNEAQLDKSGLPSDRFFAERPEGSVSTLKIQRTQQEDSAVYLCASSPQPARIGNTIYFGEGSWLTVV.

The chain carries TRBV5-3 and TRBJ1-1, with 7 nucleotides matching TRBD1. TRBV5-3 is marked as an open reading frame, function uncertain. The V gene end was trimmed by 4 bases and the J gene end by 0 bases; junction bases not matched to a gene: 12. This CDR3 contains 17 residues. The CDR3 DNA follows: TGTGCCAGAAGCCAAGGGGGCGCGTCAGGGCTGAACACTGAAGCTTTCTTT. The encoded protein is CARSQGGASGLNTEAFF.

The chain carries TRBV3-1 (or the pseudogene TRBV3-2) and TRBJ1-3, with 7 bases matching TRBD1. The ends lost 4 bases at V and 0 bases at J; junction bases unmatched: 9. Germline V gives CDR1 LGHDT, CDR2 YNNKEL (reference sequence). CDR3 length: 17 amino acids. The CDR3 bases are TGTGCCAGCAGCCTGGGCCAGACAGGGTACTCTGGAAACACCATATATTTT. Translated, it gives CASSLGQTGYSGNTIYF.

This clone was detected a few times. The CDR3 sequence: CASSLGRTANYGYTF. CDR3 nucleotide sequence: TGTGCCAGCAGCTTGGGTCGGACAGCTAACTATGGCTACACCTTC. This chain connects TRBV5-5 to TRBJ1-2; perhaps TRBD1 as D (6 bases). The CDR3 has 15 residues. The germline gives CDR1 SGHKS, CDR2 YYEKEE (reference sequence). V lost 0 bases, J lost 0 bases, and 9 bases lay in between.

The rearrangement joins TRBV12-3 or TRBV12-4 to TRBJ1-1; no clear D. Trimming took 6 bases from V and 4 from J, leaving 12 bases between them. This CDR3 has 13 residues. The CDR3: CASRTNLGTEAFF. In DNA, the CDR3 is TGTGCCAGCAGGACCAACTTGGGCACTGAAGCTTTCTTT.

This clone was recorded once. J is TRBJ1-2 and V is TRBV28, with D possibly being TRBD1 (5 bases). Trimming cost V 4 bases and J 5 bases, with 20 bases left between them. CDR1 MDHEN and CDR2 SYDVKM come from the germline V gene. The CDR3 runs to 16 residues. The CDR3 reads CASSSSGTGYWYGYTF. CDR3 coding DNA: TGTGCCAGCAGTTCCTCCGGGACGGGTTACTGGTATGGCTACACCTTC.

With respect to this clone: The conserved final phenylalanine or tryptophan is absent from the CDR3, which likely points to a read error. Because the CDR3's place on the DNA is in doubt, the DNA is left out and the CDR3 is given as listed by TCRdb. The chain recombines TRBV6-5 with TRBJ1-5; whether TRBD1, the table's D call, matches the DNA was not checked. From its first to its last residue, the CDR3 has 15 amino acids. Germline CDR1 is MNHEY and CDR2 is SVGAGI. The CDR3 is CASFSIPQGAPPPNP.

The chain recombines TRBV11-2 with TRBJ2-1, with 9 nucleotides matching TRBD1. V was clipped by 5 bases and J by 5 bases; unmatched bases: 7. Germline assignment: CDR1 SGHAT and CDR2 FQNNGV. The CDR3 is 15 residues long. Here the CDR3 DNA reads TGTGCCAGCAGCAAAGGACAGGGGTATAACAATGAGCAGTTCTTC. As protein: CASSKGQGYNNEQFF.

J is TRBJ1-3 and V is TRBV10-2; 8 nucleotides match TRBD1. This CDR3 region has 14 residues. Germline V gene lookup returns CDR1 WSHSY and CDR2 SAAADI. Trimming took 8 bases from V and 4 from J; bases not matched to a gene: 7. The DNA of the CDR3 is TGCGCCAGCGGCAGGGGGCTAGACGGAAACACCATATATTTT. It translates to CASGRGLDGNTIYF.

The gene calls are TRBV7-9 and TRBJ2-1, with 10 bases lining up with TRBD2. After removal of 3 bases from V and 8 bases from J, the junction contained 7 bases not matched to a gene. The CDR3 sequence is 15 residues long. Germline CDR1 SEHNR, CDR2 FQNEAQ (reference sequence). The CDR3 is CASSFGAGGNHEQFF. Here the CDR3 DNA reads TGTGCCAGCAGCTTCGGAGCGGGGGGGAACCATGAGCAGTTCTTC.

This chain's CDR3 is CASSTNLNRAGNQPQHF. The CDR3 DNA reads as TGTGCCAGCAGTACAAACCTTAACAGGGCGGGCAATCAGCCCCAGCATTTT. V and J are TRBV6-2 or TRBV6-3 and TRBJ1-5, with a possible D match to TRBD1 (6 bases). The V gene's germline CDR1 is MNHEY and CDR2 SVGEGT. V was clipped by 5 bases and J by 2 bases, with 19 bases between them. This CDR3 comprises 17 residues.

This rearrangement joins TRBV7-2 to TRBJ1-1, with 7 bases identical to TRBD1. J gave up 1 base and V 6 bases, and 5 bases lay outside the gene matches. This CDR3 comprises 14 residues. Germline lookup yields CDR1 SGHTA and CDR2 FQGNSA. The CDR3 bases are TGTGCCAGCAGGACCGGACAGGCGAACACTGAAGCTTTCTTT. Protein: CASRTGQANTEAFF.

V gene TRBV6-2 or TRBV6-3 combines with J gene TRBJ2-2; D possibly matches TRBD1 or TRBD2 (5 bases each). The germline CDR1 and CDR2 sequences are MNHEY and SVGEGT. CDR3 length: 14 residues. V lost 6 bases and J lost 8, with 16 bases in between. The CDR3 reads CASSPGTNVGELFF. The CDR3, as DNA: TGTGCCAGCAGCCCCGGGACCAATGTGGGGGAGCTGTTTTTT.

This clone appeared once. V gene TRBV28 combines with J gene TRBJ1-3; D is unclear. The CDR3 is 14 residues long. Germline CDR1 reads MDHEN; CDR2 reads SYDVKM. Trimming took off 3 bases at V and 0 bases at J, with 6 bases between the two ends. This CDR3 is CASSFQYSGNTIYF. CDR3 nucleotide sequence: TGTGCCAGCAGTTTTCAATACTCTGGAAACACCATATATTTT. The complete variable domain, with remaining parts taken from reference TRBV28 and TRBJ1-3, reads DVKVTQSSRYLVKRTGEKVFLECVQDMDHENMFWYRQDPGLGLRLIYFSYDVKMKEKGDIPEGYSVSREKKERFSLILESASTNQTSMYLCASSFQYSGNTIYFGEGSWLTVV.

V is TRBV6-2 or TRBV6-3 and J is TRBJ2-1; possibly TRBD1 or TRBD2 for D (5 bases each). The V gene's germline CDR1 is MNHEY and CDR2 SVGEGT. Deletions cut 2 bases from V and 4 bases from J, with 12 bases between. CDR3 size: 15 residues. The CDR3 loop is CASSYGGGGYNEQFF. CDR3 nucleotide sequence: TGTGCCAGCAGTTACGGAGGTGGGGGTTACAATGAGCAGTTCTTC.

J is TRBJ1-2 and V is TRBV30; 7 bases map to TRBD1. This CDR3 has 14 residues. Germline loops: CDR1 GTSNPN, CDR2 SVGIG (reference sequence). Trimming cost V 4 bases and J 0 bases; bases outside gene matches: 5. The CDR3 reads CAWNWTGPNYGYTF. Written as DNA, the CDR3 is TGTGCCTGGAATTGGACAGGACCTAACTATGGCTACACCTTC. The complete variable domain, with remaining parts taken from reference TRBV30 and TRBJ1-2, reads SQTIHQWPATLVQPVGSPLSLECTVEGTSNPNLYWYRQAAGRGLQLLFYSVGIGQISSEVPQNLSASRPQDRQFILSSKKLLLSDSGFYLCAWNWTGPNYGYTFGSGTRLTVV.

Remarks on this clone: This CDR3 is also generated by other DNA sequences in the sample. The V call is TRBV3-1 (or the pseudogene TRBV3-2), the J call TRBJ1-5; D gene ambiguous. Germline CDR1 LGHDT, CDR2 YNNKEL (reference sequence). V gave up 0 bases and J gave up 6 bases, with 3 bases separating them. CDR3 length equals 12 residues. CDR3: CASSQEGQPQHF. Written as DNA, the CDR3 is TGTGCCAGCAGCCAAGAAGGTCAGCCCCAGCATTTT.

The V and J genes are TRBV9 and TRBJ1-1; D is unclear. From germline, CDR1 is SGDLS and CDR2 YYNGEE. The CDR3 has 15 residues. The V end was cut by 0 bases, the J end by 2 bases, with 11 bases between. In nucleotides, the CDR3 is TGTGCCAGCAGCGTAGGGGCCCAAACAAACACTGAAGCTTTCTTT. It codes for CASSVGAQTNTEAFF.